Listed below are T cell receptor beta chains from one sample, sequenced in a study of T cell responses to AZD1222 COVID-19 vaccine. Sequencing was performed with immunoSEQ multiplex PCR; in TCRdb, only in-frame clones are kept and a portion is missing. Of about 150,000 clones listed, about nine tenths are singletons. Sequenced material: peripheral blood, taken 28 days after the second AZD1222 dose. Every receptor here comes from an adult who received the AZD1222 COVID-19 vaccine. CDR3s include the opening cysteine and the closing phenylalanine or tryptophan. A D gene is named only where the DNA matches it firmly. Only some rows state a clone size, as once, few, many or a class for expanded clones.

. | . | TRBJ2-7 | TRBV4-2 | TGTGCCAGCAGCCAAGATATGGGTAACTCCTACGAGCAGTACTTC | CASSQDMGNSYEQYF
. | TRBD1 | TRBJ1-2 | TRBV6-5 | TGTGCCAGCAGGCCGACAGGGGGAGCTAACTATGGCTACACCTTC | CASRPTGGANYGYTF
. | . | TRBJ1-1 | TRBV11-2 | TGTGCCAGCAGCTCCGGGACGGCGAACACTGAAGCTTTCTTT | CASSSGTANTEAFF
. | . | TRBJ2-3 | TRBV2 | TGTGCCAGCAGCCAAGGGGATACGCAGTATTTT | CASSQGDTQYF
. | TRBD2 | TRBJ2-1 | TRBV11-3 | TGTGCCAGCAGCTTAGGACTAGCTGGAGAGCAGTTCTTC | CASSLGLAGEQFF
. | TRBD1 | TRBJ1-2 | TRBV10-3 | TGTGCCATCAGTGAGGAAGGGACAGGAATCTATGGCTACACCTTC | CAISEEGTGIYGYTF
once | . | TRBJ2-1 | TRBV20-1 | TGCAGTGCCTGTGGTGAGCAGTTCTTC | CSACGEQFF
. | TRBD1 | TRBJ1-1 | TRBV28 | TGTGCCAGCAGTTTAAAGGGGGCGAGCACTGAAGCTTTCTTT | CASSLKGASTEAFF
. | TRBD2 | TRBJ2-1 | TRBV5-1 | TGCGCCAGCAGCGGGTCAAGACTAGGCGGGAGCTCTGTCAATGAGCAGTTCTTC | CASSGSRLGGSSVNEQFF
. | . | TRBJ2-2 | TRBV10-1 | TGCGCCAGCAGTGAGAGGTTGGCAGGGGAGCTGTTTTTT | CASSERLAGELFF
. | . | TRBJ1-2 | TRBV3-1/TRBV3-2 | TGTGCCAGCAGCCACCCTGGCGGGGCTAACTATGGCTACACCTTC | CASSHPGGANYGYTF
. | . | TRBJ2-7 | TRBV7-8 | TGTGCCAGCAGCCTAGCTCCTCCTTACGAGCAGTACTTC | CASSLAPPYEQYF
. | TRBD1 | TRBJ2-5 | TRBV5-4 | TGTGCCAGCAGCGCAGACAGGGGAGAGACCCAGTACTTC | CASSADRGETQYF
once | TRBD1 | TRBJ1-4 | TRBV15 | TGTGCCACCAGCAGAGATCTTACAGGGGGCGGGAGACTGTTTTTT | CATSRDLTGGGRLFF
. | TRBD1 | TRBJ2-7 | TRBV29-1 | TGCAGCGTTGTCGGGACAGGGCCATCCTACGAGCAGTACTTC | CSVVGTGPSYEQYF
. | TRBD1 | TRBJ1-5 | TRBV19 | TGTGCCAGTAGTCCCAGCCCGGGACAGGGAAGACAGCCCCAGCATTTT | CASSPSPGQGRQPQHF
. | . | TRBJ1-1 | TRBV2 | TGTGCCAGCAGCGCTCTACCTCCGAACACTGAAGCTTTCTTT | CASSALPPNTEAFF
. | . | TRBJ1-5 | TRBV28 | TGTGCCAGCAGTCCCCAGGGACGGTTAAGCAATCAGCCCCAGCATTTT | CASSPQGRLSNQPQHF
. | . | TRBJ2-1 | TRBV19 | TGTGCCAGTAGACCCGATATAACTTACTACAATGAGCAGTTCTTC | CASRPDITYYNEQFF
. | TRBD2 | TRBJ2-3 | TRBV19 | TGTGCCAGTACAACTAGCGGGAATACGCAGTATTTT | CASTTSGNTQYF
once | TRBD2 | TRBJ2-7 | TRBV20-1 | TGCAGTGCTAGTTTGCAGGGAGGGTTGAACGAGCAGTACTTC | CSASLQGGLNEQYF
. | . | TRBJ2-5 | TRBV12-3/TRBV12-4 | TGTGCCAGCACCCATCTGGGGGGTGAGACCCAGTACTTC | CASTHLGGETQYF
. | TRBD1 | TRBJ1-2 | TRBV2 | TGTGCCAGCAGTGCGAGAGATCCCGGGACAGGGGGCTATGGCTACACCTTC | CASSARDPGTGGYGYTF
. | . | TRBJ1-1 | TRBV5-1 | TGCGCCAGCAGCTTGGGAGGCCAGAGTACTGAAGCTTTCTTT | CASSLGGQSTEAFF
. | . | TRBJ1-5 | TRBV18 | TGTGCCAGCTCAGACAGCAATCAGCCCCAGCATTTT | CASSDSNQPQHF
. | TRBD1 | TRBJ1-2 | TRBV19 | TGTGCCAGTAGTATGGAGGGGGCTGGTGGCTACACCTTC | CASSMEGAGGYTF
. | . | TRBJ2-7 | TRBV3-1/TRBV3-2 | TGTGCCAGCAGCCAAGAGAGGGGGGTAGATCTCGAGCAGTACTTC | CASSQERGVDLEQYF
. | . | TRBJ2-5 | TRBV4-1 | TGCGCCAGCAGCCCGAGTAGAGGGGCGGAAGAGACCCAGTACTTC | CASSPSRGAEETQYF
. | . | TRBJ1-4 | TRBV4-2 | TGTGCCAGCAGCCAGGCAGGGAGTAGGTCGGAAAAACTGTTTTTT | CASSQAGSRSEKLFF
. | TRBD1 | TRBJ1-2 | TRBV10-3 | TGTGCCATCAGTGAGTACCCGGACAGGGAATATGGCTACACCTTC | CAISEYPDREYGYTF
. | . | TRBJ2-7 | TRBV30 | TGTGCCTGGAGTGAAGCTTCCTACGAGCAGTACTTC | CAWSEASYEQYF
. | TRBD1 | TRBJ2-7 | TRBV4-1 | TGCGCCAGCAGCCAAGGAGACAGGGGGTACGAGCAGTACTTC | CASSQGDRGYEQYF
once | . | TRBJ1-1 | TRBV6-5 | TGTGCCAGCAGACACCGACAAAACACTGAAGCTTTCTTT | CASRHRQNTEAFF
. | . | TRBJ2-1 | TRBV5-1 | TGCGCCAGCAGCTTAGGTCGGAGCTCCTACAATGAGCAGTTCTTC | CASSLGRSSYNEQFF
. | . | TRBJ2-7 | TRBV5-6 | TGTGCCAGCAGCTCCGGACAGTCTGTGCAGTACTTC | CASSSGQSVQYF
. | . | TRBJ1-4 | TRBV21-1 | TGTGCCAGCAGCAAAGACGTTCGAGGGGAAAAACTGTTTTTT | CASSKDVRGEKLFF
. | . | TRBJ1-1 | TRBV30 | TGTGCCTGGAGTGTTATGGGGCCGGGCAGCTTT | CAWSVMGPGSF
few | TRBD2 | TRBJ2-1 | TRBV3-1/TRBV3-2 | TGTGCCAGCAGCCAACCGGCTAGCGGGGTTGCCAATGAGCAGTTCTTC | CASSQPASGVANEQFF
. | TRBD1 | TRBJ1-4 | TRBV6-5 | TGTGCCAGCAGTTGGGACAGCCCCGTCGGGGAACTGTTTTTT | CASSWDSPVGELFF
. | . | TRBJ1-1 | TRBV10-2 | TGCGCCAGCACCTTGGTGGGGGGTGACACTGAAGCTTTCTTT | CASTLVGGDTEAFF
once | . | TRBJ1-1 | TRBV5-1 | TGCGCCAGCAGCTTGTCAGGGTCGCAAGGCACTGAAGCTTTCTTT | CASSLSGSQGTEAFF
. | TRBD2 | TRBJ2-5 | TRBV5-4 | TGTGCCAGCAGCGCTAGTCTAGCGGGCCCCGAGACCCAGTACTTC | CASSASLAGPETQYF